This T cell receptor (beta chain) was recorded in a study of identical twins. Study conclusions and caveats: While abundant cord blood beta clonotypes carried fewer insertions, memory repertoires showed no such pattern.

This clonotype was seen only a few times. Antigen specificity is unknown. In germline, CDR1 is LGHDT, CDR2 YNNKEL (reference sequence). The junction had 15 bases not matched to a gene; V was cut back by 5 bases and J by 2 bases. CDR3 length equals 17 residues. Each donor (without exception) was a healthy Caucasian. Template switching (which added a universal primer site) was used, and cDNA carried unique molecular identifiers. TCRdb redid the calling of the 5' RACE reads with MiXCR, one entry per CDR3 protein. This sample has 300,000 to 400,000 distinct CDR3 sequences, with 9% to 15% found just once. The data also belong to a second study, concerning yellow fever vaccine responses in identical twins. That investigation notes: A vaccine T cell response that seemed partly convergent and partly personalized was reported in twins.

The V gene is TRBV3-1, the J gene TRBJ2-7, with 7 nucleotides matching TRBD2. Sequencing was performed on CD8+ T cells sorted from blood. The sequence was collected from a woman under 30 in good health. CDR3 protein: CASSERGWSSGTYEQYF. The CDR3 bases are TGTGCCAGCAGCGAACGAGGGTGGTCTAGCGGAACCTACGAGCAGTACTTC.